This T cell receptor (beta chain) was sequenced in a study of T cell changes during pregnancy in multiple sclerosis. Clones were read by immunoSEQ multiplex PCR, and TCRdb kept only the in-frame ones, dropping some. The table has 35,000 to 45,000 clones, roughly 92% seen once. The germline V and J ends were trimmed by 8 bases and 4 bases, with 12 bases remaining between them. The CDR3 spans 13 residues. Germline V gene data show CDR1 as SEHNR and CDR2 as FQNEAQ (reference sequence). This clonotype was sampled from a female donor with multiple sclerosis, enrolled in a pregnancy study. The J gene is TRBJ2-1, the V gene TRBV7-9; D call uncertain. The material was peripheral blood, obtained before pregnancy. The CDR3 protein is CASLSTPYNEQFF. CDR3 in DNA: TGTGCCAGCCTGAGTACCCCTTACAATGAGCAGTTCTTC.